The present T cell receptor (beta chain) was sequenced within a study of T-cell reconstitution after alpha-beta-depleted transplantation in children. Overall study results and limits: T-cell numbers and diversity, one year after transplant, stemmed largely from T cells that were newly produced. Several hundred expanded graft clones reportedly supplied alpha-beta T cells about two months after transplant.

As it was prepared, the TCRbeta library received unique molecular identifiers. TCRdb reprocessed the PCR reads via MiXCR and lists one record per CDR3 protein. The sample yields hundreds of thousands of distinct CDR3 sequences, about an eighth seen once. The sample holds many counts of this clonotype. Its antigen is currently unknown. Germline V gene data show CDR1 as MNHNS and CDR2 as SASEGT. The germline V and J ends were trimmed by 5 bases and 1 base, with 11 bases remaining between them. CDR3 size: 14 residues. The clonotype originates from a girl aged 2 to 10 with congenital amegakaryocytic thrombocytopenia, due to receive a stem cell transplant. Sequenced here: PBMCs, sampled before TCRalphabeta/CD19-depleted stem cell transplant. This rearrangement joins TRBV6-1 to TRBJ1-1; no firm D call. The CDR3 loop is CASSPLTENTEAFF. The CDR3, as DNA: TGTGCCAGCAGTCCGCTTACAGAGAACACTGAAGCTTTCTTT.